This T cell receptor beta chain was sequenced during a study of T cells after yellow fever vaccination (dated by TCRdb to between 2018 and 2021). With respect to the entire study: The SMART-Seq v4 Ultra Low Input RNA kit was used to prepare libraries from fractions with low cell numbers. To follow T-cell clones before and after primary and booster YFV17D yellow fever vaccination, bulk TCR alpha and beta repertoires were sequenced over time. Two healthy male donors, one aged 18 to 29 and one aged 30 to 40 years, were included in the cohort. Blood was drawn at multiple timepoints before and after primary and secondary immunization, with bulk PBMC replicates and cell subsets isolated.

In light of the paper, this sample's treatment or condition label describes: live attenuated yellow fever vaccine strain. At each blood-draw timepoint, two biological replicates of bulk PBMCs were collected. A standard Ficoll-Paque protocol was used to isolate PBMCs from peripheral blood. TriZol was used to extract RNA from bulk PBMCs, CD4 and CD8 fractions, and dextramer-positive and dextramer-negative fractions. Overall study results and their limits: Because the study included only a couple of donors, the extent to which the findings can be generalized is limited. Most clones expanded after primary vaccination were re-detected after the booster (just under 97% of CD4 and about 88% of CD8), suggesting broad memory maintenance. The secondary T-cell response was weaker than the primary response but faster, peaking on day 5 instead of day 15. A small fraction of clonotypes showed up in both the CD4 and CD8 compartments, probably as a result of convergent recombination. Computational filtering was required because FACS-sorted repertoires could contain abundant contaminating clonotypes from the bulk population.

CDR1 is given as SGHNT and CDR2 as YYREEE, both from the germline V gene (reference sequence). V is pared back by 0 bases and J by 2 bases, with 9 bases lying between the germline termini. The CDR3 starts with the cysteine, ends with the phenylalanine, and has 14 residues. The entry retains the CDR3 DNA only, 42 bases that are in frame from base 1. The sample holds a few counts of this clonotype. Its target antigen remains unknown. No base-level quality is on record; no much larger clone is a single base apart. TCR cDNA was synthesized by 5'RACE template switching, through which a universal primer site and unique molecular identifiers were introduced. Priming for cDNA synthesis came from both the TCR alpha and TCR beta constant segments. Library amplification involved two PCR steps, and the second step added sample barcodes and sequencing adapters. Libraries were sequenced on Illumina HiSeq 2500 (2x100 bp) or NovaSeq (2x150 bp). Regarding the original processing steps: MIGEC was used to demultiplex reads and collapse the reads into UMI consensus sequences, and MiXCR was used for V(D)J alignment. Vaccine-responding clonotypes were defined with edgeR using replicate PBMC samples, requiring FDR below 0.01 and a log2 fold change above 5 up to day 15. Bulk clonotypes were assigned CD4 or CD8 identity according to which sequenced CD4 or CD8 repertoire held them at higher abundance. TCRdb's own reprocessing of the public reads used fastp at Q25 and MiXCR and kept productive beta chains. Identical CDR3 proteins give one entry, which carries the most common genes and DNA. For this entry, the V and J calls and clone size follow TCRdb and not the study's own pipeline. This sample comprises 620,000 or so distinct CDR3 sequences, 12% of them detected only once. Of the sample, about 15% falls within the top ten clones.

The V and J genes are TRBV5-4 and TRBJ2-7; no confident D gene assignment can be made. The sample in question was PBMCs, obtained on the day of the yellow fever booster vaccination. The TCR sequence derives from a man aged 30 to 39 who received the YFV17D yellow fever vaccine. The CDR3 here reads CASSLAGPAYEQYF. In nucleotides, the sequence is TGTGCCAGCAGCTTGGCGGGCCCGGCCTACGAGCAGTACTTC. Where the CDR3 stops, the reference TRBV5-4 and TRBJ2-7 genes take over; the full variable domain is ETGVTQSPTHLIKTRGQQVTLRCSSQSGHNTVSWYQQALGQGPQFIFQYYREEENGRGNFPPRFSGLQFPNYSSELNVNALELDDSALYLCASSLAGPAYEQYFGPGTRLTVT.